The 15 T cell receptor beta chains below all came from one sample that was sequenced in a study of blood T cell repertoires in COVID-19. Repertoires were generated with immunoSEQ multiplex PCR, while TCRdb's copy carries only in-frame clones and drops some. Here the sample spans about 80,000 clones, 78% being singletons. Sequencing was performed on peripheral blood. The receptors were gathered from a human donor in a cohort sampled during active COVID-19.

By frequency in the sample, this clone is medium-sized. This chain connects TRBV7-9 to TRBJ1-1, with D possibly TRBD1 on 6 matching bases. The CDR3 has 12 residues. Trimming shortened V by 5 bases and J by 7 bases, and 11 bases separated the two germline ends. Germline loops: CDR1 SEHNR, CDR2 FQNEAQ (reference sequence). CDR3 in DNA: TGTGCCAGCAGCAAAGGACAGCTTGAAGCTTTCTTT. Protein product: CASSKGQLEAFF.

This sequence joins TRBV18 and TRBJ2-2; D is undetermined. The V and J ends lost 0 bases and 1 base respectively, with 3 bases between them. Per the germline V gene, CDR1 is KGHSH and CDR2 is LQKENI. This CDR3 is built from 14 residues. This CDR3 is CASSPPWNTGELFF. In nucleotides, the CDR3 is TGTGCCAGCTCACCACCCTGGAACACCGGGGAGCTGTTTTTT.

This clone is deemed medium-sized. V gene TRBV6-6 combines with J gene TRBJ1-3; the D is unclear. V lost 2 bases, J lost 13 bases, and 21 bases lay in between. The length of the CDR3 is 15 residues. The V gene's germline CDR1 is MNHNY and CDR2 SVGAGI (reference sequence). The CDR3 DNA is TGTGCCAGCAGTTACCTCGGTTTCGAGGGTGGTTCGATATATTTT. Its protein product is CASSYLGFEGGSIYF.

This chain connects TRBV10-3 to TRBJ2-1, with 7 bases identical to TRBD2. Germline CDR1 is ENHRY and CDR2 is SYGVKD. The CDR3 length is 16 residues. V was clipped by 3 bases and J by 2 bases; unmatched bases: 7. This CDR3 reads CAISDPDGGTYNEQFF. CDR3 nucleotide sequence: TGTGCCATCAGTGACCCGGACGGGGGGACCTACAATGAGCAGTTCTTC.

This chain uses TRBV5-6 with TRBJ2-7; 9 bases map to TRBD1. J gave up 5 bases and V 4 bases, and 7 bases lay outside the gene matches. The CDR3 covers 14 residues. Germline V gene data show CDR1 as SGHDT and CDR2 as YYEEEE. CDR3 in amino acids: CASSPGQGLNEQYV. The CDR3 DNA sequence: TGTGCCAGCAGCCCGGGACAGGGATTGAACGAGCAGTACGTC.

This clone was counted only a few times. V and J are TRBV11-3 and TRBJ2-1; 11 bases are shared with TRBD2. This CDR3 has 15 amino acids. Per the germline V gene, CDR1 is SGHNT and CDR2 is YENEEA. With 5 bases clipped from V and 8 bases from J, the junction kept 8 bases outside the gene matches. CDR3 sequence: CASSDRTSGSDEQFF. The CDR3 region has the DNA TGTGCCAGCAGCGACCGGACTAGCGGGTCCGATGAGCAGTTCTTC.

This chain connects TRBV6-6 to TRBJ1-4; 9 bases agree with TRBD1. CDR1 is MNHNY and CDR2 is SVGAGI in the germline V gene (reference sequence). Germline trimming cut 2 bases from V and 8 bases from J; bases unmatched to any gene: 3. CDR3 length: 14 residues. CDR3 in amino acids: CASSYGTGFEKLFF. The CDR3 nucleotides read TGTGCCAGCAGTTACGGGACAGGGTTCGAAAAACTGTTTTTT.

This clone was recorded many times. V and J are TRBV6-2 or TRBV6-3 and TRBJ2-2; TRBD1 might be the D (6 bases). CDR3 length: 16 amino acids. The germline V gene has CDR1 MNHEY and CDR2 SVGEGT. The V gene lost 1 base and the J gene lost 4 bases, with 13 bases spanning the gap. CDR3 loop: CASSYFAGAPTGELFF. The CDR3 DNA sequence: TGTGCCAGCAGTTACTTCGCAGGGGCCCCCACCGGGGAGCTGTTTTTT.

The chain joins TRBV18 to TRBJ2-1; D perhaps matches TRBD1 (5 bases). Germline V CDR1 and CDR2: KGHSH, LQKENI. The germline V and J ends were trimmed by 0 bases and 8 bases, with 11 bases remaining between them. The length of the CDR3 is 14 residues. CDR3 amino acids: CASSPPPGIDEQFF. CDR3 sequence (DNA): TGTGCCAGCTCACCACCGCCAGGGATCGATGAGCAGTTCTTC.

This clone has just a few counts. V gene TRBV15 combines with J gene TRBJ2-1; tentatively, D is TRBD1 (6 bases). Per germline, CDR1 LNHNV and CDR2 YYDKDF (reference sequence). V lost 5 bases and J lost 9, with 23 bases in between. The CDR3 is 16 residues long. Here the CDR3 DNA reads TGTGCCACCAGCGGGGTAGCAGGGGCTATCCTTTTTGAGCAGTTCTTC. Its protein product is CATSGVAGAILFEQFF.

Here the CDR3 DNA reads TGTGCCAGCAGCTCTCGCGGAGGACAGTTGGTAGTTTACCAAGAGACCCAGTACTTC. Residues: CASSSRGGQLVVYQETQYF. This chain uses TRBV7-8 with TRBJ2-5, with D tentatively TRBD1 (6 bases). Per the germline V gene, CDR1 is SGHVS and CDR2 is FQNEAQ. Trimming shortened V by 4 bases and J by 0 bases, and 24 bases separated the two germline ends. The CDR3 totals 19 residues.

The chain employs TRBV5-5 and TRBJ2-7; the match to TRBD2 covers 7 bases. The length of the CDR3 is 16 residues. The V segment lost 0 bases and the J segment 3 bases; nucleotides outside the gene matches: 9. CDR1 and CDR2 (germline): SGHKS, YYEKEE (reference sequence). The CDR3 loop is CASSLDWLADYYEQYV. The CDR3 bases are TGTGCCAGCAGCTTGGATTGGCTAGCGGACTACTACGAGCAGTACGTC.

Ten or more counts support this clone. The chain is built from TRBV11-2 and TRBJ2-3, with 12 positions matching TRBD2. The CDR3 is 15 amino acids. CDR1 SGHAT and CDR2 FQNNGV come from the germline V gene. The J segment lost 2 bases and the V segment lost 6 bases, leaving 3 bases of the junction unmatched. The CDR3 region has the DNA TGTGCCAGCAGGGGACTAGCGGGCTACACAGATACGCAGTATTTT. Protein: CASRGLAGYTDTQYF.

The CDR3 here is CASSVTGGRTEAFF. Here the CDR3 DNA reads TGTGCCAGCAGCGTCACAGGGGGCAGGACTGAAGCTTTCTTT. The rearrangement joins TRBV9 to TRBJ1-1; 9 bases match TRBD1. CDR3 length: 14 amino acids. The V gene end was trimmed by 2 bases and the J gene end by 5 bases; junction bases not matched to a gene: 4. The germline V gene encodes CDR1 SGDLS and CDR2 YYNGEE. The complete variable domain, with remaining parts taken from reference TRBV9 and TRBJ1-1, reads DSGVTQTPKHLITATGQRVTLRCSPRSGDLSVYWYQQSLDQGLQFLIQYYNGEERAKGNILERFSAQQFPDLHSELNLSSLELGDSALYFCASSVTGGRTEAFFGQGTRLTVV.

By share, this clone counts as large. V usage is TRBV18 and J usage is TRBJ2-7; D gene unclear. The CDR3 is made up of 12 amino acids. Looked up from germline, CDR1 is KGHSH and CDR2 is LQKENI. Trimming stripped 2 bases from V and 1 base from J, with 3 bases between. The CDR3 DNA reads TGTGCCAGCTCACCAGAGTCCTACGAGCAGTACTTC. Protein sequence: CASSPESYEQYF.